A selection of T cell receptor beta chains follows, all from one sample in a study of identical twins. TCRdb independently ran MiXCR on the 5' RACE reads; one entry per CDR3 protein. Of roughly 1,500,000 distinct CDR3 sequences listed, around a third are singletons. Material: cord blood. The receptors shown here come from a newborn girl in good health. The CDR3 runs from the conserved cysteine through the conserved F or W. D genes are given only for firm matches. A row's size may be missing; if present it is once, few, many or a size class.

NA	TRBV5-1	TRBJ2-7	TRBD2	CASSLEDRMFGLAAHNEQYF	TGCGCCAGCAGCTTGGAAGACAGGATGTTTGGACTAGCGGCCCACAATGAGCAGTACTTC
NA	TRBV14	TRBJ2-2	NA	CASSQVTLPANTGELFF	TGCGCCAGCAGCCAAGTGACGCTTCCCGCGAACACCGGGGAGCTGTTTTTT
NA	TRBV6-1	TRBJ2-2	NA	CASRKFPGANTGELFF	TGTGCCAGCAGAAAATTTCCGGGAGCGAACACCGGGGAGCTGTTTTTT
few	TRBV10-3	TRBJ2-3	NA	CAISGGTTSTDTQYF	TGTGCCATCAGTGGCGGGACAACTAGCACAGATACGCAGTATTTT
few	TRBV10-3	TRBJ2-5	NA	CAISGRGEVDSPVKQYF	TGTGCCATCAGTGGCAGGGGAGAGGTGGACAGCCCCGTAAAGCAGTACTTC
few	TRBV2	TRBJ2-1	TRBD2	CASSEDGLGGSNEQFF	TGTGCCAGCAGTGAAGACGGTTTGGGCGGGAGTAATGAGCAGTTCTTC
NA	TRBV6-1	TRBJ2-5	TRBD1	CACSEGTGAKMTQYF	TGTGCCTGCAGTGAAGGGACAGGGGCCAAAATGACCCAGTACTTC
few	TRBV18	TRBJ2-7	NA	CASSPDPQGSYEQYF	TGTGCCAGCTCACCCGATCCACAGGGCTCCTACGAGCAGTACTTC
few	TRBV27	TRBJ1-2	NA	CASTLRARSPPYGYTF	TGTGCCAGCACCCTACGGGCCCGCTCCCCGCCTTATGGCTACACCTTC
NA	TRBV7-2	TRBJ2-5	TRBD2	CASSFGTSRLYEQYF	TGTGCCAGCAGCTTTGGGACTAGTAGGTTGTATGAGCAGTACTTC
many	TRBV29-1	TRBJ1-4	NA	CSVGGPANEKLFF	TGCAGCGTGGGGGGGCCCGCTAATGAAAAACTGTTTTTT
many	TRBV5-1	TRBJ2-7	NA	CASSLNPGTYEQYF	TGCGCCAGCAGCTTGAACCCTGGTACCTACGAGCAGTACTTC
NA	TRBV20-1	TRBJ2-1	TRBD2	CGSFGVRASGVGDEQFF	TGCGGTTCCTTCGGGGTCCGGGCTAGCGGGGTAGGGGATGAGCAGTTCTTC
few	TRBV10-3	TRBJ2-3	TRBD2	CAISGSGRARDTQYF	TGTGCCATCAGTGGTAGCGGGAGGGCCCGGGATACGCAGTATTTT
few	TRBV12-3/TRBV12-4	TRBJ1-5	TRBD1	CASREQGNQPQHF	TGTGCCAGCAGGGAACAGGGGAATCAGCCCCAGCATTTT
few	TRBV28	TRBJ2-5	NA	CASSSFQTQYF	TGTGCCAGCAGTTCGTTCCAGACCCAGTACTTC